This TCR beta chain was obtained from a study of tumor T cells in aggressive B-cell lymphoma. TCRdb's table, derived via immunoSEQ multiplex PCR, lists solely in-frame clones and lacks some. The sample yields 6,000 to 9,000 clones, over 75% seen once. The CDR3 loop spans 16 amino acids. J was trimmed by 8 bases and V by 0 bases; bases with no gene match: 10. CDR1 and CDR2 from the germline V gene are SGHRS and YFSETQ. This TCR derives from an adult with diffuse large B cell lymphoma. Input material: tumor tissue. J is TRBJ2-1 and V is TRBV5-1; TRBD2 aligns across 8 bases. CDR3 protein: CASSLEAAGAEDEQFF. In DNA form, the CDR3 reads TGCGCCAGCAGCTTGGAGGCAGCGGGAGCTGAGGATGAGCAGTTCTTC.